This T cell receptor (beta chain) came from a study of blood T cell repertoires in COVID-19. Profiled with immunoSEQ multiplex PCR; TCRdb holds only in-frame clones, not every one. The profile shows around 72,000 clones, nearly 90% of them singletons. This clone appeared once. Sequenced sample: peripheral blood. The TCR comes from a man over 45 with acute or convalescent COVID-19.

The CDR3, as DNA: TGTGCCAGCAGTTCGGACAGGGTGGGTCAGCCCCAGCATTTT. Encoded protein: CASSSDRVGQPQHF. The chain combines TRBV5-6 with TRBJ1-5, with 8 bases lining up with TRBD1. The V gene's germline CDR1 is SGHDT and CDR2 YYEEEE. The CDR3 is 14 amino acids. The V gene end was trimmed by 5 bases and the J gene end by 6 bases; junction bases not matched to a gene: 7. The variable domain in full, completed from reference TRBV5-6 and TRBJ1-5, reads DAGVTQSPTHLIKTRGQQVTLRCSPKSGHDTVSWYQQALGQGPQFIFQYYEEEERQRGNFPDRFSGHQFPNYSSELNVNALLLGDSALYLCASSSDRVGQPQHFGDGTRLSIL.